These T cell receptor beta chains were read from a single sample in a study of cytomegalovirus exposure and HLA in healthy donors. The protocol was immunoSEQ multiplex PCR, while the TCRdb copy is restricted to in-frame clones and leaves out a portion. The data show 180,000 or so clones, more than 60% seen once. The sequenced sample was PBMCs. The source of these receptors is a woman between 35 and 50 years old in good health and CMV-seropositive. CDR3s include the opening cysteine and the closing phenylalanine or tryptophan. The D gene is left open where the match is weak. Clone sizes are given selectively: once, few, many, or a class where the clone is expanded.

TRBV9	-	-	TRBJ2-3	CASSVSAYTDTQYF	TGTGCCAGCAGCGTATCTGCCTACACAGATACGCAGTATTTT
TRBV19	-	few	TRBJ1-5	CASSMSPDQPQHF	TGTGCCAGTAGTATGTCCCCCGATCAGCCCCAGCATTTT
TRBV7-9	TRBD1	-	TRBJ2-7	CASKGTGYYEQYF	TGTGCCAGCAAGGGGACAGGGTATTACGAGCAGTACTTC
TRBV28	-	-	TRBJ2-7	CASTPGVRTYEQYF	TGTGCCAGCACTCCCGGGGTCAGAACCTACGAGCAGTACTTC
TRBV11-3	TRBD1	-	TRBJ2-5	CASSLTGGGETQYF	TGTGCCAGCAGCTTAACAGGGGGCGGTGAGACCCAGTACTTC
TRBV11-2	-	-	TRBJ2-1	CASSLGSLEQFF	TGTGCCAGCAGCTTAGGTAGCCTCGAGCAGTTCTTC
TRBV7-2	-	-	TRBJ1-2	CASSLNGFDGYTF	TGTGCCAGCAGCTTAAACGGGTTCGATGGCTACACCTTC
TRBV18	-	-	TRBJ1-3	CASSPVKAEAGNTIYF	TGTGCCAGCTCACCAGTCAAGGCGGAGGCTGGAAACACCATATATTTT
TRBV6-5	-	-	TRBJ2-7	CASSYSTRSYEQYF	TGTGCCAGCAGTTACTCGACTAGGTCGTACGAGCAGTACTTC
TRBV19	-	few	TRBJ1-4	CASTMRGATNEKLFF	TGTGCCAGTACCATGCGGGGGGCAACTAATGAAAAACTGTTTTTT
TRBV28	TRBD2	-	TRBJ2-3	CASSTGGVAPTRDTQYF	TGTGCCAGCAGTACGGGAGGGGTAGCCCCAACCAGGGATACGCAGTATTTT
TRBV27	TRBD1	-	TRBJ2-7	CASSFSMGQGINSYEQYF	TGTGCCAGCAGCTTTTCCATGGGACAGGGGATTAATTCCTACGAGCAGTACTTC
TRBV25-1	TRBD2	-	TRBJ2-7	CASSRGGGPPSYEQYF	TGTGCCAGCAGTCGTGGCGGGGGGCCGCCATCCTACGAGCAGTACTTC
TRBV27	TRBD1	once	TRBJ1-5	CASSGDRDNQPQHF	TGTGCCAGCAGTGGGGACAGGGACAATCAGCCCCAGCATTTT
TRBV5-1	TRBD2	-	TRBJ2-3	CASSVLAETTDTQYF	TGCGCCAGCAGCGTCCTAGCGGAGACCACAGATACGCAGTATTTT
TRBV25-1	-	-	TRBJ2-7	CASSPISNEQYF	TGTGCCAGCAGCCCTATCTCCAACGAGCAGTACTTC
TRBV6-4	TRBD2	few	TRBJ2-3	CASSDGLAGDSDTQYF	TGTGCCAGCAGTGACGGACTAGCGGGAGATTCAGATACGCAGTATTTT
TRBV23-1	-	-	TRBJ1-6	CAGRQGRAFF	TGCGCCGGCCGGCAGGGCAGGGCCTTCTTT
TRBV7-2	-	-	TRBJ2-7	CASSLETRSYEQYF	TGTGCCAGCAGCTTAGAGACTAGATCCTACGAGCAGTACTTC
TRBV6-1	TRBD1	few	TRBJ1-4	CASRPGTGLEKLFF	TGTGCCAGCAGACCCGGGACAGGGCTTGAAAAACTGTTTTTT
TRBV2	-	-	TRBJ2-2	CASSGQGITGELFF	TGTGCCAGCAGTGGGCAGGGGATCACCGGGGAGCTGTTTTTT
TRBV14	-	-	TRBJ1-4	CASSLGESNEKLFF	TGTGCCAGCAGCCTAGGGGAAAGTAATGAAAAACTGTTTTTT
TRBV6-5	TRBD2	-	TRBJ2-7	CASGRGREYEQYF	TGTGCCAGCGGACGGGGGAGGGAATACGAGCAGTACTTC
TRBV6-7	-	-	TRBJ2-7	CASSYSIVFDSYEQYF	TGTGCCAGCAGTTACTCGATTGTTTTCGACTCCTATGAGCAGTACTTC
TRBV6-5	TRBD2	-	TRBJ2-1	CATRWLAGDNEQFF	TGTGCCACCCGGTGGCTAGCGGGCGACAATGAGCAGTTCTTC
TRBV27	TRBD1	-	TRBJ2-7	CASSQRGRYEQYF	TGTGCCAGCAGTCAAAGGGGGCGCTACGAGCAGTACTTC
TRBV19	-	few	TRBJ1-1	CASSMRNTEAFF	TGTGCCAGTAGTATGAGGAACACTGAAGCTTTCTTT
TRBV10-3	-	few	TRBJ2-7	CAISELIGAYEQYF	TGTGCCATCAGTGAACTAATCGGAGCCTACGAGCAGTACTTC
TRBV28	TRBD2	-	TRBJ2-7	CASSLASGSSYEQYF	TGTGCCAGCAGTTTGGCTAGCGGGAGCTCCTACGAGCAGTACTTC
TRBV7-9	-	-	TRBJ1-1	CASSLTGVVAFF	TGTGCCAGCAGTTTGACCGGGGTTGTGGCTTTCTTT
TRBV6-1	-	-	TRBJ2-7	CASISIRELNEQYF	TGTGCCAGCATCTCCATACGGGAGCTCAACGAGCAGTACTTC
TRBV6-1	-	-	TRBJ2-5	CASSGDLQETQYF	TGTGCCAGCAGTGGGGACTTACAAGAGACCCAGTACTTC
TRBV5-1	-	-	TRBJ2-2	CASSPGHTNTGELFF	TGCGCCAGCAGCCCGGGACACACGAACACCGGGGAGCTGTTTTTT
TRBV30	-	few	TRBJ1-2	CAWKGGGSVSYAF	TGTGCCTGGAAAGGGGGAGGGAGTGTAAGCTACGCCTTC
TRBV4-1	-	-	TRBJ1-1	CASSQMGRGPEAVNTEAFF	TGCGCCAGCAGCCAGATGGGGCGGGGGCCGGAGGCTGTGAACACTGAAGCTTTCTTT
TRBV11-1	-	-	TRBJ2-1	CASSLLPVGEQFF	TGTGCCAGCAGCTTACTACCTGTCGGTGAGCAGTTCTTC
TRBV6-1	-	-	TRBJ1-2	CASSETETVYTF	TGTGCCAGCAGTGAAACCGAAACTGTCTACACCTTC
TRBV5-1	-	-	TRBJ2-5	CASSLAIRIETQYF	TGCGCCAGCAGCCTCGCTATCCGTATAGAGACCCAGTACTTC
TRBV18	TRBD1	-	TRBJ1-1	CASSPTGGANTEAFF	TGTGCCAGCTCACCGACAGGGGGCGCGAACACTGAAGCTTTCTTT
TRBV11-2	TRBD1	few	TRBJ2-7	CASSYETGGGEQYF	TGTGCCAGCAGCTACGAGACAGGGGGCGGCGAGCAGTACTTC
TRBV5-4	TRBD1	-	TRBJ2-2	CASSLTGGDTGELFF	TGTGCCAGCAGCTTGACAGGGGGCGACACCGGGGAGCTGTTTTTT
TRBV5-1	-	-	TRBJ2-7	CASSLGAGEVTYEQYF	TGCGCCAGCAGCTTGGGGGCCGGGGAGGTAACCTACGAGCAGTACTTC
TRBV29-1	-	-	TRBJ2-3	CSVRDGADGSTDTQYF	TGCAGCGTGCGAGATGGGGCCGACGGTAGCACAGATACGCAGTATTTT
TRBV18	TRBD2	-	TRBJ2-1	CASSPQTSGGEQFF	TGTGCCAGCTCACCACAGACTAGCGGAGGGGAGCAGTTCTTC
TRBV9	-	-	TRBJ2-2	CASSVGVSGDTGELFF	TGTGCCAGCAGCGTAGGGGTTAGCGGAGACACCGGGGAGCTGTTTTTT
TRBV27	TRBD1	-	TRBJ2-1	CASSFRGGNYNEQFF	TGTGCCAGCAGTTTTAGAGGGGGCAACTACAATGAGCAGTTCTTC
TRBV4-3	-	-	TRBJ2-1	CASSLEEQTYNEQFF	TGCGCCAGCAGCCTGGAGGAGCAAACCTACAATGAGCAGTTCTTC
TRBV11-2	-	-	TRBJ2-5	CASSPKRESETQYF	TGTGCCAGCAGCCCTAAGAGGGAATCGGAGACCCAGTACTTC
TRBV6-5	-	-	TRBJ2-2	CASSPSGLVGELFF	TGTGCCAGCAGCCCCTCAGGGTTGGTCGGGGAGCTGTTTTTT
TRBV19	TRBD2	-	TRBJ2-3	CASSTSRGGPDTQYF	TGTGCCAGTAGTACCTCGCGGGGGGGGCCAGATACGCAGTATTTT
TRBV4-3	TRBD2	-	TRBJ2-1	CASSQDAGEWNEQFF	TGCGCCAGCAGCCAAGACGCGGGAGAGTGGAATGAGCAGTTCTTC
TRBV2	TRBD2	-	TRBJ2-2	CATSGSPTGELFF	TGTGCCACTAGCGGGAGCCCCACCGGGGAGCTGTTTTTT
TRBV28	TRBD2	once	TRBJ2-7	CASRTGGRTSESGPYEQYF	TGTGCCAGCAGAACCGGGGGGAGGACTAGCGAGAGTGGTCCCTACGAGCAGTACTTC
TRBV21-1	-	-	TRBJ2-7	CASSKDRPGGSYEQYF	TGTGCCAGCAGCAAAGACCGCCCAGGGGGTAGCTACGAGCAGTACTTC
TRBV30	TRBD1	-	TRBJ2-1	CAWSGTGGAYNEQFF	TGTGCCTGGAGTGGGACAGGGGGCGCCTACAATGAGCAGTTCTTC